This T cell receptor beta chain derives from a study of human T cells and chemical hapten exposure. On the study more broadly: Once 0.01% DPC had been applied to the upper back by patch test, readings were taken at 6 days.

TCRdb passed the RACE reads through MiXCR, listing each CDR3 protein once. The table includes approximately 79,000 distinct CDR3 sequences, over 6.5% detected once. V lost 8 bases, J lost 2 bases, and 13 bases lay in between. This CDR3 is 14 amino acids long. This clonotype was seen ten or more times. The target antigen is unknown. Indicated time point: pre-sensitization, week 0. This sample's treatment: therapeutic diphenylcyclopropenone sensitization with weekly scalp DPC. Broader study findings: Expanded TCRs formed significantly more large CDR3 similarity clusters than controls.

The material sequenced was whole blood, taken in connection with sensitization to the hapten diphenylcyclopropenone (DPC). The TCR was taken from a man aged 35 to 55 with alopecia areata. Some clones in this sample may be carry-over from other donors' samples. The V call is TRBV12-3 or TRBV12-4, the J call TRBJ1-5; D remains ambiguous. The CDR3, as DNA: TGTGCCAGCGGTTACGGATTCGGCAATCAGCCCCAGCATTTT. Amino acid sequence: CASGYGFGNQPQHF.